This TCR beta chain emerged from a study of blood T cell repertoires in COVID-19. The germline gives CDR1 MNHNS, CDR2 SASEGT. Trimming left V 3 bases short and J 7 bases short, with 16 bases between. The CDR3 consists of 15 residues. Clones were read by immunoSEQ multiplex PCR, and TCRdb kept only the in-frame ones, dropping some. The sample lists about 280,000 clones; roughly 85% were seen once. This sequence joins TRBV6-1 and TRBJ1-5, with D possibly being TRBD1 (5 bases). This receptor was taken from a woman aged 70-85 years with acute or convalescent COVID-19. Sequences were obtained from peripheral blood. The CDR3 spells CASSDPPRGGQPQHF. CDR3 bases: TGTGCCAGCAGTGACCCCCCTAGGGGAGGGCAGCCCCAGCATTTT.